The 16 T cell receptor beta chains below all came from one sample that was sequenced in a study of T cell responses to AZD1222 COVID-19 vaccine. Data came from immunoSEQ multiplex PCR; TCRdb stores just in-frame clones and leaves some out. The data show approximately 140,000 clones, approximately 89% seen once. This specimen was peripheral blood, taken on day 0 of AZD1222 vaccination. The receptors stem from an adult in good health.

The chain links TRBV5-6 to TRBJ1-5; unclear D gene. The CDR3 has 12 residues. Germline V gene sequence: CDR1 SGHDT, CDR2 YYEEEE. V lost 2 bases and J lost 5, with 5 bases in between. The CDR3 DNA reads TGTGCCAGCAGCTTTGAGGATCAGCCCCAGCATTTT. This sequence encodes CASSFEDQPQHF.

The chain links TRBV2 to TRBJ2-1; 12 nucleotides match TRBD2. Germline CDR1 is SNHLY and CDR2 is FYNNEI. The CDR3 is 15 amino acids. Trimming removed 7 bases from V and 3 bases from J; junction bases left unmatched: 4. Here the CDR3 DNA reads TGTGCCAGCACCTTACTAGCGGGGGGCTACAATGAGCAGTTCTTC. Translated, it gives CASTLLAGGYNEQFF.

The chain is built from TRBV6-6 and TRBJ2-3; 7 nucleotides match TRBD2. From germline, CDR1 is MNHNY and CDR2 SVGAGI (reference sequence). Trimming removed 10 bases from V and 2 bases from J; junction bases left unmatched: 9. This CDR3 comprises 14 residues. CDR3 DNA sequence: TGTGCCATTGGGGGGGGTCGATCCACAGATACGCAGTATTTT. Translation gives CAIGGGRSTDTQYF.

CDR3 nucleotide sequence: TGCGCCAGTAAAACCGGGACTTCCCTCCTCGAGCAGTTCTTC. Translated: CASKTGTSLLEQFF. The genes are TRBV5-1 and TRBJ2-1; TRBD2 is a possible D gene (6 bases). In germline, CDR1 is SGHRS, CDR2 YFSETQ. The ends were cut back, 8 bases at V and 10 bases at J, with 22 bases in the middle. The CDR3 length is 14 residues.

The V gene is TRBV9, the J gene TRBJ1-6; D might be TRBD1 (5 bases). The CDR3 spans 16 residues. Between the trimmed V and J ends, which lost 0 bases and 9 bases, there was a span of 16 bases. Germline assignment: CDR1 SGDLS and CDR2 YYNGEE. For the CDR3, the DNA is TGTGCCAGCAGCGTAGCTCCCGGGGCAAGAAGTTCACCCCTCCACTTT. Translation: CASSVAPGARSSPLHF.

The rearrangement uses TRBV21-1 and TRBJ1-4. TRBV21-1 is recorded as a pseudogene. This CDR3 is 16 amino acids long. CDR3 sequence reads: CASSKGTRGANEKLFF. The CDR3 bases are TGTGCCAGCAGCAAAGGGACCCGGGGGGCTAATGAAAAACTGTTTTTT.

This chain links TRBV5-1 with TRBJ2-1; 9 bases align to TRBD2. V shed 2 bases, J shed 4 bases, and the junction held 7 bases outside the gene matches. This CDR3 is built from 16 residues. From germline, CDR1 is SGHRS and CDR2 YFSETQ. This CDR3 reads CASSFDSGGKYNEQFF. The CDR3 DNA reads TGCGCCAGCAGCTTTGATAGCGGGGGAAAATACAATGAGCAGTTCTTC. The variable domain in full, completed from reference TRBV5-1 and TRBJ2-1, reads KAGVTQTPRYLIKTRGQQVTLSCSPISGHRSVSWYQQTPGQGLQFLFEYFSETQRNKGNFPGRFSGRQFSNSRSEMNVSTLELGDSALYLCASSFDSGGKYNEQFFGPGTRLTVL.

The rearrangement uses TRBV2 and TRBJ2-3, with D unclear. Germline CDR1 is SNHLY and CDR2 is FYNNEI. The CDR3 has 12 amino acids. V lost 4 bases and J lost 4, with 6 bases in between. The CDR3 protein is CASSGRADTQYF. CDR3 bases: TGTGCCAGCAGTGGAAGGGCAGATACGCAGTATTTT.

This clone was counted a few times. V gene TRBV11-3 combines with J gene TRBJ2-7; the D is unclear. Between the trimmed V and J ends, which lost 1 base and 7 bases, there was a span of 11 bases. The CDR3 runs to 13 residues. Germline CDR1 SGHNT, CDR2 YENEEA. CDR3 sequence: CASSLAPQREQYF. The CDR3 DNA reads TGTGCCAGCAGCTTAGCTCCCCAACGTGAGCAGTACTTC.

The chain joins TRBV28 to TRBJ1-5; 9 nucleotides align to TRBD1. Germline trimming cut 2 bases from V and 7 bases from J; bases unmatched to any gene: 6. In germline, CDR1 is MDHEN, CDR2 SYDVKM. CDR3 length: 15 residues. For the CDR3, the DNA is TGTGCCAGCAGTTTAATGGGACAGGGTAACCAGCCCCAGCATTTT. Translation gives CASSLMGQGNQPQHF.

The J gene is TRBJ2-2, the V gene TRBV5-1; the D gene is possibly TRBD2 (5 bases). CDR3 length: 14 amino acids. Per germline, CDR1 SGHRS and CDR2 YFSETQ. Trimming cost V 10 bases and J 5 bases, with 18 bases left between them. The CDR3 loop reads CAVRGLPGTGELFF. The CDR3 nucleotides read TGCGCCGTCCGAGGGCTCCCGGGGACCGGGGAGCTGTTTTTT.

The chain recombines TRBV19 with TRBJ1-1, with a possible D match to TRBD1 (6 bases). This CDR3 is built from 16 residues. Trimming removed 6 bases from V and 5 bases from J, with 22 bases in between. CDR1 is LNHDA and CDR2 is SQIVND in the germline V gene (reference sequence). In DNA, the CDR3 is TGTGCCAGTAGAACCACGTTGAGGGAAAGGGGGACTGAAGCTTTCTTT. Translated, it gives CASRTTLRERGTEAFF.

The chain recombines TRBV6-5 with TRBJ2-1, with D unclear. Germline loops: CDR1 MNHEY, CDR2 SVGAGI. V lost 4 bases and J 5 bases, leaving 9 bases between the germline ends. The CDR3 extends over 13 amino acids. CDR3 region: CASSSGAHNEQFF. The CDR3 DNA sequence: TGTGCCAGCAGTTCTGGCGCCCACAATGAGCAGTTCTTC.

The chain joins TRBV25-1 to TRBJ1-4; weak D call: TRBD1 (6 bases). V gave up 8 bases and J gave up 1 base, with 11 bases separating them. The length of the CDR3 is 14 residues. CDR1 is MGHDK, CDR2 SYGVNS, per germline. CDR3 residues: CASALQGTNEKLFF. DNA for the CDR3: TGTGCCAGCGCACTACAGGGAACTAATGAAAAACTGTTTTTT.

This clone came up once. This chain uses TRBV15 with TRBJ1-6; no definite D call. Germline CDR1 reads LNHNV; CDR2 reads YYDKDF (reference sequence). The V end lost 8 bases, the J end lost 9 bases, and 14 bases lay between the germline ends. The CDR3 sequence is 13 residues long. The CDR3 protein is CATGRGGSSPLHF. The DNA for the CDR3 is TGTGCCACCGGTCGTGGAGGGAGTTCACCCCTCCACTTT.

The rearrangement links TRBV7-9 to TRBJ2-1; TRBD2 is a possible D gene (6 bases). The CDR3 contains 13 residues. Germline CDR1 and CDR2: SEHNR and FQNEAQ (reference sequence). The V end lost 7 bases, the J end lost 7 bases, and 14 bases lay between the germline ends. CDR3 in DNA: TGTGCCAGCAAAAGGGGTGGGAGGAATGAGCAGTTCTTC. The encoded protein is CASKRGGRNEQFF.